This entry lists 21 T cell receptor beta chains sequenced from one sample in a study of long-term antiretroviral therapy in people with HIV. Version v3.0 of the immunoSEQ assay was performed at survey level. Assay: immunoSEQ multiplex PCR; the TCRdb copy retains only in-frame clones and omits some. The sample consists of approximately 26,000 clones, roughly nine tenths of them appearing once. Sequences were derived from unsorted PBMCs, sampled 3.1 years after starting antiretroviral therapy. These receptors came from a young man with HIV.

The genes are TRBV7-9 and TRBJ2-7; D unclear. There are 15 residues in the CDR3. Germline V lookup: CDR1 SEHNR, CDR2 FQNEAQ (reference sequence). V was shortened by 5 bases and J by 2 bases, with 16 bases between the two germline ends. CDR3 in DNA: TGTGCCAGCAGCACCAACTCCTTAGGAACCTACGAGCAGTACTTC. It translates to CASSTNSLGTYEQYF. Full variable domain (remainder filled in from reference TRBV7-9 and TRBJ2-7): DTGVSQNPRHKITKRGQNVTFRCDPISEHNRLYWYRQTLGQGPEFLTYFQNEAQLEKSRLLSDRFSAERPKGSFSTLEIQRTEQGDSAMYLCASSTNSLGTYEQYFGPGTRLTVT.

The V and J genes are TRBV27 and TRBJ1-5, with 10 bases lining up with TRBD1. Trimming took 6 bases from V and 5 from J; bases not matched to a gene: 4. CDR1 and CDR2 from the germline V gene are MNHEY and SMNVEV (reference sequence). This CDR3 has 14 residues. The CDR3 DNA is TGTGCCAGCAGCAAAGACAGGGGGCATCAGCCCCAGCATTTT. Protein: CASSKDRGHQPQHF.

V usage is TRBV7-3 and J usage is TRBJ2-7; 8 bases map to TRBD2. Germline V gene data show CDR1 as SGHTA and CDR2 as FQGTGA. There are 11 residues in the CDR3. After removal of 4 bases from V and 7 bases from J, the junction contained 0 bases not matched to a gene. The chain's CDR3 is CASSSGGEQYF. DNA for the CDR3: TGTGCCAGCAGCTCGGGAGGGGAGCAGTACTTC.

This sequence joins TRBV19 and TRBJ2-3; 7 positions agree with TRBD2. The CDR3 contains 18 residues. Trimming cost V 6 bases and J 1 base; bases outside gene matches: 16. Germline CDR1 and CDR2: LNHDA and SQIVND (reference sequence). The CDR3: CASSETPRTAGRTDTQYF. CDR3 bases: TGTGCCAGTAGCGAAACCCCTCGCACAGCGGGACGCACAGATACGCAGTATTTT.

V usage is TRBV29-1 and J usage is TRBJ1-1; D gene uncertain. Germline loops: CDR1 SQVTM, CDR2 ANQGSEA. CDR3 length: 15 residues. Trimming removed 4 bases at V and 3 bases at J, with 18 bases between. The CDR3 bases are TGCAGCGTTGTTAGACACTCCACAAGGGACACTGAAGCTTTCTTT. This sequence encodes CSVVRHSTRDTEAFF.

The V and J genes are TRBV19 and TRBJ2-1; D assignment may be TRBD1 or TRBD2 (5 bases each). Germline V gives CDR1 LNHDA, CDR2 SQIVND (reference sequence). Trimming removed 9 bases at V and 7 bases at J, with 19 bases between. There are 14 residues in the CDR3. CDR3 protein: CASDQGRGRNEQFF. The CDR3 bases are TGTGCCAGCGATCAGGGTCGGGGAAGGAATGAGCAGTTCTTC.

The J gene is TRBJ1-1, the V gene TRBV6-1; 7 positions match TRBD1. CDR1 and CDR2 (germline): MNHNS, SASEGT. Germline trimming cut 1 base from V and 8 bases from J; bases unmatched to any gene: 1. CDR3 size: 12 residues. CDR3 loop: CASSEGTGEAFF. CDR3 DNA: TGTGCCAGCAGTGAAGGGACAGGAGAAGCTTTCTTT.

Note on this clone: This specimen includes other DNA sequences encoding the same CDR3. V gene TRBV19 combines with J gene TRBJ1-5; D call uncertain. This CDR3 has 14 amino acids. V was clipped by 3 bases and J by 0 bases, with 6 bases between them. Germline lookup yields CDR1 LNHDA and CDR2 SQIVND (reference sequence). The CDR3 DNA reads TGTGCCAGTAGTATCCGGGATAGCAATCAGCCCCAGCATTTT. Translation gives CASSIRDSNQPQHF.

The chain carries TRBV6-6 and TRBJ2-1, with D possibly TRBD2 on 6 matching bases. Deletions cut 8 bases from V and 7 bases from J, with 24 bases between. CDR1 and CDR2 (germline): MNHNY, SVGAGI (reference sequence). CDR3 length: 16 amino acids. The CDR3 DNA reads as TGTGCCAGCGGCTTTAGGGCGGGACCCGGTGTGAATGAGCAGTTCTTC. The encoded protein is CASGFRAGPGVNEQFF.

This clone ranks as medium-sized. V and J are TRBV5-1 and TRBJ1-2; D is uncertain. CDR3 size: 15 residues. Germline V gene data show CDR1 as SGHRS and CDR2 as YFSETQ. V dropped 0 bases and J dropped 5 bases, with 14 bases sitting between them. CDR3 in amino acids: CASSLARWVVYGYTF. The CDR3 nucleotides read TGCGCCAGCAGCTTGGCCAGGTGGGTAGTATATGGCTACACCTTC.

The V call is TRBV6-5, the J call TRBJ1-4, with 8 bases that match TRBD1. Germline loops: CDR1 MNHEY, CDR2 SVGAGI. The junction had 2 bases not matched to a gene; V was cut back by 5 bases and J by 3 bases. This CDR3 is 14 amino acids long. CDR3 in amino acids: CASSRQGSNEKLFF. The CDR3 DNA follows: TGTGCCAGCAGTCGACAGGGGTCTAATGAAAAACTGTTTTTT.

The J gene is TRBJ2-7, the V gene TRBV29-1, with TRBD2 as a possible D gene (6 bases). The CDR3 is 14 amino acids. Trimming stripped 0 bases from V and 1 base from J, with 10 bases between. Germline lookup yields CDR1 SQVTM and CDR2 ANQGSEA. The CDR3 protein is CSVEDTGGSYEQYF. DNA for the CDR3: TGCAGCGTTGAAGATACAGGAGGGTCCTACGAGCAGTACTTC.

This sequence joins TRBV7-9 and TRBJ1-1, with D unclear. The germline V gene has CDR1 SEHNR and CDR2 FQNEAQ (reference sequence). The V end was cut by 3 bases, the J end by 0 bases, with 11 bases between. The CDR3 covers 15 residues. The CDR3 sequence: CASSLGTFMNTEAFF. The CDR3 DNA follows: TGTGCCAGCAGCTTGGGAACCTTTATGAACACTGAAGCTTTCTTT.

The chain joins TRBV4-1 to TRBJ1-2, with D tentatively TRBD1 (6 bases). The germline gives CDR1 MGHRA, CDR2 YSYEKL. V was trimmed by 4 bases and J by 4 bases, leaving 19 bases between them. The length of the CDR3 is 16 residues. The CDR3 protein is CASSPSAGAGGYGYTF. CDR3 DNA sequence: TGCGCCAGCAGCCCGTCTGCGGGGGCAGGTGGCTATGGCTACACCTTC.

This clone has just a few counts. This sequence joins TRBV13 and TRBJ1-6, with 9 bases matching TRBD1. Per germline, CDR1 PRHDT and CDR2 FYEKMQ (reference sequence). The trim removed 8 bases at V and 8 bases at J, leaving 1 base unmatched. The CDR3 totals 12 residues. The CDR3 DNA reads as TGTGCCAGCGGGGACAGGGATTCACCCCTCCACTTT. It encodes CASGDRDSPLHF.

The chain carries TRBV14 and TRBJ2-3; no clear D gene. The germline V gene encodes CDR1 SGHDN and CDR2 FVKESK. V shed 0 bases and J shed 4 bases, with 5 bases lying between them. This CDR3 comprises 13 residues. As DNA, the CDR3 is TGTGCCAGCAGCCAAGATTTTGCAGATACGCAGTATTTT. Residues: CASSQDFADTQYF.

The CDR3 region has the DNA TGTGCCAGCGGCCGGGACATAGGTAATGAAAAACTGTTTTTT. It codes for CASGRDIGNEKLFF. J is TRBJ1-4 and V is TRBV27; perhaps TRBD1 as D (6 bases). The CDR3 sequence is 14 residues long. With 8 bases removed from V and 4 bases from J, the gap between germline ends came to 14 bases. Germline lookup yields CDR1 MNHEY and CDR2 SMNVEV (reference sequence). Combining the CDR3 with reference TRBV27 and TRBJ1-4 gives the whole variable domain EAQVTQNPRYLITVTGKKLTVTCSQNMNHEYMSWYRQDPGLGLRQIYYSMNVEVTDKGDVPEGYKVSRKEKRNFPLILESPSPNQTSLYFCASGRDIGNEKLFFGSGTQLSVL.

This rearrangement joins TRBV6-1 to TRBJ2-7, with D hard to call. The length of the CDR3 is 15 residues. Germline V gene sequence: CDR1 MNHNS, CDR2 SASEGT. The ends were cut back, 1 base at V and 2 bases at J, with 12 bases in the middle. The CDR3 DNA follows: TGTGCCAGCAGTGAAGTGCGTCAGAGAGCCTACGAGCAGTACTTC. The encoded protein is CASSEVRQRAYEQYF.

V and J are TRBV27 and TRBJ1-1; D possibly corresponds to TRBD1 (5 bases). V was pared by 6 bases and J by 3 bases, with 11 bases between. The CDR3 loop spans 13 amino acids. Germline V gene data show CDR1 as MNHEY and CDR2 as SMNVEV (reference sequence). The CDR3 DNA reads as TGTGCCAGCAGACATGCGGGGGACACTGAAGCTTTCTTT. This sequence encodes CASRHAGDTEAFF.

This chain connects TRBV5-5 to TRBJ2-5; D perhaps matches TRBD1 (6 bases). The CDR3 has 14 amino acids. The germline V gene encodes CDR1 SGHKS and CDR2 YYEKEE (reference sequence). The germline V and J ends were trimmed by 0 bases and 1 base, with 7 bases remaining between them. CDR3 amino acids: CASSLGGPQETQYF. The DNA of the CDR3 is TGTGCCAGCAGCTTGGGGGGGCCCCAAGAGACCCAGTACTTC.

The chain uses TRBV6-6 and TRBJ1-5, with D unclear. Germline V lookup: CDR1 MNHNY, CDR2 SVGAGI (reference sequence). The CDR3 is 11 residues long. Trimming shortened V by 5 bases and J by 3 bases, and 2 bases separated the two germline ends. The CDR3, as DNA: TGTGCCAGCAGTAACAATCAGCCCCAGCATTTT. It is translated as CASSNNQPQHF.